What follows are 29 T cell receptor beta chains derived from one specimen sequenced in a study of human thymus T cells. Generated by immunoSEQ multiplex PCR, the TCRdb table keeps only in-frame clones and is missing some. This table has about 78,000 clones, about 96% appearing once. Thymus tissue was removed during corrective cardiac surgery. The sequenced sample consisted of thymus tissue. The source of these receptors is a boy under three years old with a congenital heart defect but otherwise immunologically healthy.

The chain couples TRBV28 to TRBJ2-1, with 9 bases fitting TRBD2. Losses at the gene ends were 5 bases for V and 0 bases for J; bases not matched to a gene: 20. The length of the CDR3 is 21 residues. In germline, CDR1 is MDHEN, CDR2 SYDVKM. CDR3 in amino acids: CASSRYPLTSGPGPSYNEQFF. DNA of the CDR3: TGTGCCAGCAGTCGCTACCCCCTTACTAGCGGGCCCGGGCCCTCCTACAATGAGCAGTTCTTC. The variable domain in full, completed from reference TRBV28 and TRBJ2-1, reads DVKVTQSSRYLVKRTGEKVFLECVQDMDHENMFWYRQDPGLGLRLIYFSYDVKMKEKGDIPEGYSVSREKKERFSLILESASTNQTSMYLCASSRYPLTSGPGPSYNEQFFGPGTRLTVL.

The rearrangement uses TRBV27 and TRBJ1-5, with unresolved D. Trimming cost V 8 bases and J 6 bases, with 8 bases left between them. CDR1 MNHEY and CDR2 SMNVEV come from the germline V gene (reference sequence). This CDR3 spans 11 amino acids. The CDR3 coding sequence is TGTGCCAGCGGGCGGAGTCAGCCCCAGCATTTT. Translated, it gives CASGRSQPQHF.

This clone was picked up one time. The chain has TRBV29-1 and TRBJ1-4; D not certain. The germline V gene has CDR1 SQVTM and CDR2 ANQGSEA. V lost 6 bases, J lost 6 bases, and 14 bases lay in between. The CDR3 sequence is 13 residues long. The CDR3 sequence: CSVSRKPDEKLFF. The CDR3 DNA sequence: TGCAGCGTCAGCAGGAAGCCCGATGAAAAACTGTTTTTT.

The chain combines TRBV2 with TRBJ2-1; 11 bases fit TRBD2. CDR1 and CDR2 from the germline V gene are SNHLY and FYNNEI. V lost 6 bases, J lost 4 bases, and 8 bases stayed unmatched. CDR3 length: 16 amino acids. The CDR3 region is CASRDSSGGRYNEQFF. The CDR3 coding sequence is TGTGCCAGCAGGGACTCTAGCGGGGGGCGGTACAATGAGCAGTTCTTC.

The rearrangement links TRBV7-8 to TRBJ1-2, with 7 nucleotides matching TRBD1. This CDR3 is 14 amino acids long. From germline, CDR1 is SGHVS and CDR2 FQNEAQ. V was clipped by 2 bases and J by 6 bases; unmatched bases: 6. The CDR3 DNA is TGTGCCAGCAGCTTAAGGGGGCCCCCTGATGGCTACACCTTC. Protein product: CASSLRGPPDGYTF.

This clone has a single count. This sequence joins TRBV5-1 and TRBJ2-5; 9 bases match TRBD1. CDR3 length equals 15 residues. V was pared by 3 bases and J by 3 bases, with 6 bases of the junction left unmatched. The germline V gene encodes CDR1 SGHRS and CDR2 YFSETQ. The CDR3 sequence: CASSSGQGREETQYF. The CDR3 DNA sequence: TGCGCCAGCAGCTCCGGACAGGGGAGGGAAGAGACCCAGTACTTC.

This chain connects TRBV28 to TRBJ2-3; 12 bases align to TRBD2. The CDR3 has 14 amino acids. Germline CDR1 reads MDHEN; CDR2 reads SYDVKM. The ends lost 2 bases at V and 7 bases at J; junction bases unmatched: 1. The CDR3 is CASSLLAGGNTQYF. The CDR3 DNA reads TGTGCCAGCAGTTTACTAGCGGGAGGGAATACGCAGTATTTT.

This chain uses TRBV6-5 with TRBJ2-5; 8 bases are shared with TRBD2. This CDR3 has 16 amino acids. In germline, CDR1 is MNHEY, CDR2 SVGAGI. Germline trimming cut 2 bases from V and 1 base from J; bases unmatched to any gene: 6. CDR3 region: CASSYGAGGRQETQYF. CDR3 sequence (DNA): TGTGCCAGCAGTTACGGTGCGGGGGGACGCCAAGAGACCCAGTACTTC.

This chain connects TRBV5-1 to TRBJ2-5; 13 bases align to TRBD2. The V and J ends lost 2 bases and 4 bases, in that order; junction bases with no gene match: 14. The CDR3 contains 19 residues. Germline lookup yields CDR1 SGHRS and CDR2 YFSETQ. CDR3 nucleotides: TGCGCCAGCAGCTTCTTACTAGCGGGAGGGCCTCAGTCAGGAGAGACCCAGTACTTC. Translation: CASSFLLAGGPQSGETQYF.

The chain is built from TRBV5-1 and TRBJ2-1; D perhaps matches TRBD2 (6 bases). The CDR3 has 15 amino acids. Germline V gene lookup returns CDR1 SGHRS and CDR2 YFSETQ. Trimming removed 4 bases at V and 3 bases at J, with 14 bases between. CDR3 residues: CASSPKRVHYNEQFF. The CDR3 DNA follows: TGCGCCAGCAGCCCCAAGCGGGTCCACTACAATGAGCAGTTCTTC.

The chain carries TRBV6-1 and TRBJ2-5, with D tentatively TRBD1 or TRBD2 (6 bases each). Germline V gene data show CDR1 as MNHNS and CDR2 as SASEGT. This CDR3 is 15 amino acids long. V was cut by 4 bases and J by 7 bases, with 19 bases left in between. The CDR3 protein is CASSVTGGPAVTQYF. DNA for the CDR3: TGTGCCAGCAGTGTAACTGGGGGGCCGGCCGTGACCCAGTACTTC.

This clone was recorded only once. The gene calls are TRBV5-6 and TRBJ2-7; maybe TRBD2 (6 bases). V was pared by 0 bases and J by 0 bases, with 16 bases between. The germline gives CDR1 SGHDT, CDR2 YYEEEE. The CDR3 has 17 residues. CDR3 amino acids: CASSLAGGITYSYEQYF. Here the CDR3 DNA reads TGTGCCAGCAGCTTGGCAGGCGGGATTACTTACTCCTACGAGCAGTACTTC.

The V call is TRBV14, the J call TRBJ1-1, with D possibly being TRBD1 (5 bases). This CDR3 region has 16 residues. CDR1 SGHDN and CDR2 FVKESK come from the germline V gene. The V end lost 4 bases, the J end lost 0 bases, and 15 bases lay between the germline ends. CDR3 bases: TGTGCCAGCAGCCTAATACAGGAACCCATGAACACTGAAGCTTTCTTT. Translated, it gives CASSLIQEPMNTEAFF.

This chain uses TRBV7-9 with TRBJ2-3; D remains unclear. Germline V gene sequence: CDR1 SEHNR, CDR2 FQNEAQ (reference sequence). The CDR3 sequence is 13 residues long. Trimming left V 5 bases short and J 2 bases short, with 8 bases between. CDR3: CASSPPPTDTQYF. CDR3 nucleotide sequence: TGTGCCAGCAGCCCACCTCCCACAGATACGCAGTATTTT.

This chain links TRBV20-1 with TRBJ2-3; D ambiguous. Germline loops: CDR1 DFQATT, CDR2 SNEGSKA (reference sequence). V lost 7 bases and J lost 4, with 9 bases in between. The length of the CDR3 is 11 residues. CDR3 sequence: CSGSSSDTQYF. CDR3 sequence (DNA): TGCAGTGGGAGTAGCTCAGATACGCAGTATTTT.

This clone appeared a single time. The J gene is TRBJ1-1, the V gene TRBV2; no clear D. The CDR3 covers 12 residues. Germline CDR1 reads SNHLY; CDR2 reads FYNNEI. The V end was cut by 11 bases, the J end by 8 bases, with 18 bases between. In DNA, the CDR3 is TGTGCCGGACGCGAAGCAGGCCCGGAAGCTTTCTTT. Translation gives CAGREAGPEAFF.

V gene TRBV18 combines with J gene TRBJ2-1; 9 nucleotides line up with TRBD2. The V segment lost 1 base and the J segment 5 bases; nucleotides outside the gene matches: 0. Germline CDR1 is KGHSH and CDR2 is LQKENI. The CDR3 spans 14 residues. CDR3 sequence reads: CASSPLAGDNEQFF. The DNA of the CDR3 is TGTGCCAGCTCACCACTAGCGGGAGACAATGAGCAGTTCTTC.

The rearrangement uses TRBV2 and TRBJ1-1; TRBD1 matches at 8 bases. Germline trimming cut 6 bases from V and 2 bases from J; bases unmatched to any gene: 5. This CDR3 has 14 amino acids. Germline CDR1 is SNHLY and CDR2 is FYNNEI. The CDR3: CASRRQGINTEAFF. The CDR3 nucleotides are TGTGCCAGCAGGAGACAGGGGATCAACACTGAAGCTTTCTTT.

This chain uses TRBV19 with TRBJ1-2; no clear D gene. Germline V gene data show CDR1 as LNHDA and CDR2 as SQIVND (reference sequence). V lost 5 bases and J 3 bases, leaving 16 bases between the germline ends. The CDR3 contains 15 residues. CDR3 in amino acids: CASSGRALKHYGYTF. CDR3 bases: TGTGCCAGTAGTGGTCGGGCACTTAAACACTATGGCTACACCTTC.

This chain uses TRBV4-2 with TRBJ1-1; 7 nucleotides agree with TRBD1. The trim removed 2 bases at V and 1 base at J, leaving 16 bases unmatched. The germline V gene has CDR1 LGHNA and CDR2 YNFKEQ. This CDR3 has 19 amino acids. The chain's CDR3 is CASSQCRRVQGWPNTEAFF. DNA of the CDR3: TGTGCCAGCAGCCAATGCCGCCGGGTACAGGGGTGGCCGAACACTGAAGCTTTCTTT.

The chain carries TRBV4-3 and TRBJ2-3, with D perhaps assigned TRBD1 or TRBD2 (5 bases each). Germline values: CDR1 LGHNA, CDR2 YSLEER. The CDR3 has 20 residues. The germline V and J ends were trimmed by 1 base and 2 bases, with 25 bases remaining between them. In DNA form, the CDR3 reads TGCGCCAGCAGCCAAGGGGGAGACAGCTTAAAATTTACTACCACAGATACGCAGTATTTT. Amino acids: CASSQGGDSLKFTTTDTQYF.

This chain uses TRBV29-1 with TRBJ1-2; D unclear. Trimming took 0 bases from V and 5 from J, leaving 10 bases between them. The CDR3 consists of 13 residues. Looked up from germline, CDR1 is SQVTM and CDR2 is ANQGSEA. This chain's CDR3 is CSVEDRSYYGYTF. DNA for the CDR3: TGCAGCGTTGAAGATCGCAGTTATTATGGCTACACCTTC.

This clone was seen just once. The chain joins TRBV28 to TRBJ2-5; TRBD2 matches 15 bases. The CDR3 sequence is 19 residues long. V shed 5 bases, J shed 4 bases, and the junction held 14 bases outside the gene matches. The germline V gene encodes CDR1 MDHEN and CDR2 SYDVKM. The CDR3 DNA reads TGTGCCAGCAGTCCAAAACCGGGACTAGCGGGAGGATCGAGAGAGACCCAGTACTTC. This codes for CASSPKPGLAGGSRETQYF.

V usage is TRBV6-1 and J usage is TRBJ2-5, with D maybe TRBD2 (7 bases). Trimming shortened V by 1 base and J by 2 bases, and 11 bases separated the two germline ends. Germline V CDR1 and CDR2: MNHNS, SASEGT. The CDR3 length is 15 residues. In nucleotides, the CDR3 is TGTGCCAGCAGTGAAGAGGGGGGGGGACAAGAGACCCAGTACTTC. It encodes CASSEEGGGQETQYF.

This chain links TRBV28 with TRBJ2-3; D might be TRBD2 (6 bases). Germline V gene lookup returns CDR1 MDHEN and CDR2 SYDVKM. V was pared by 5 bases and J by 0 bases, with 15 bases between. The CDR3 sequence is 16 residues long. The CDR3 bases are TGTGCCAGCAGTCCCCGAGTAGCGGAGAGCACAGATACGCAGTATTTT. This sequence encodes CASSPRVAESTDTQYF.

This CDR3 reads CARRPPGLAYNEQFF. CDR3 bases: TGTGCCCGCCGACCCCCGGGACTAGCTTACAATGAGCAGTTCTTC. This chain uses TRBV2 with TRBJ2-1; 9 nucleotides line up with TRBD2. CDR3 length: 15 amino acids. Unmatched junction bases numbered 12, after V lost 11 bases and J lost 4 bases. CDR1 is SNHLY and CDR2 is FYNNEI in the germline V gene.

The chain uses TRBV9 and TRBJ1-2, with D unresolved. The CDR3 extends over 14 amino acids. V was trimmed by 3 bases and J by 0 bases, leaving 9 bases between them. Germline CDR1 and CDR2: SGDLS and YYNGEE. CDR3 in amino acids: CASSGGDSNYGYTF. In DNA, the CDR3 is TGTGCCAGCAGCGGGGGTGATTCTAACTATGGCTACACCTTC.

The chain is built from TRBV10-1 and TRBJ2-7, with D possibly being TRBD1 (6 bases). Trimming left V 3 bases short and J 0 bases short, with 12 bases between. Germline V gene data show CDR1 as WNHNN and CDR2 as SYGVQD (reference sequence). The CDR3 sequence is 15 residues long. CDR3 nucleotide sequence: TGCGCCAGCAGTGAACGGGACACGCTCTCCTACGAGCAGTACTTC. Translated, it gives CASSERDTLSYEQYF.

This chain links TRBV6-6 with TRBJ1-3; D is possibly TRBD1 (6 bases). Trimming left V 0 bases short and J 3 bases short, with 12 bases between. CDR3 length: 16 residues. Germline V gene lookup returns CDR1 MNHNY and CDR2 SVGAGI (reference sequence). CDR3 amino acids: CASSYSMAGVGNTIYF. CDR3 in DNA: TGTGCCAGCAGTTACTCGATGGCAGGGGTTGGAAACACCATATATTTT.